This T cell receptor (beta chain) comes out of a study of beta chain features in type 1 diabetes. Study-level background: Researchers looked at 85 million to 110 million sorted cells across all samples.

Findings and limits, study-wide: Within the patient group, naive, central memory and Treg TCRB repertoires appeared more similar to each other than within healthy donors. Small HLA sub-analyses could not settle whether HLA shapes TCRB rearrangement.

The investigators reverse transcribed all of the isolated RNA, so they sequenced expressed TCRB transcripts. The data were produced by immunoSEQ multiplex PCR, yet TCRdb's version contains in-frame clones alone and is incomplete. This sample has over 700,000 clones; roughly 17% occur once, and the top ten carry 0.02% to 0.03%. On this clone: Antigen unknown.

The CDR3 is 14 residues long. The TCR was taken from a woman in her late teens or twenties in good health. The V gene is TRBV21-1, the J gene TRBJ2-1; the D call of TRBD2 is as the table states it, not checked on the DNA. TRBV21-1 is an annotated pseudogene. The sequenced sample consisted of naive CD4+ T cells from blood. This CDR3 reads CASSTGSSYNEQFF. The CDR3 coding sequence is TGTGCCAGCAGCACTGGGAGCTCCTACAATGAGCAGTTCTTC.